This entry concerns a single T cell receptor beta chain. With 2 bases removed from V and 5 bases from J, the gap between germline ends came to 10 bases. Germline assignment: CDR1 MNHNS and CDR2 SASEGT. The CDR3 has 15 residues. This sample was taken from a study of blood T cell repertoires in COVID-19. On the study more broadly: The study drew acute and convalescent COVID-19 samples from the United States, Italy and Spain. Nucleic acid was either cDNA or gDNA, and it came from T cells, B-cell-depleted T cells, or PBMCs.

In the authors' methods: The authors estimated nucleated cell counts from reference gene primer amplification. Only in-frame clones appear in the TCRdb table, and some are missing; sequencing was by immunoSEQ multiplex PCR. D and trimming were read from the DNA, whereas the V and J calls and clone size are those reported in that table. The sample consists of 95,000 to 150,000 clones, 82% of them appearing once. The sequence came from a woman in her 70s with acute or convalescent COVID-19. V and J are TRBV6-1 and TRBJ1-6, with D possibly TRBD1 on 5 matching bases. Sequencing input: peripheral blood. The CDR3 DNA is TGTGCCAGCAGTGAACTCGACAGAAATAATTCACCCCTCCACTTT. Translation: CASSELDRNNSPLHF.